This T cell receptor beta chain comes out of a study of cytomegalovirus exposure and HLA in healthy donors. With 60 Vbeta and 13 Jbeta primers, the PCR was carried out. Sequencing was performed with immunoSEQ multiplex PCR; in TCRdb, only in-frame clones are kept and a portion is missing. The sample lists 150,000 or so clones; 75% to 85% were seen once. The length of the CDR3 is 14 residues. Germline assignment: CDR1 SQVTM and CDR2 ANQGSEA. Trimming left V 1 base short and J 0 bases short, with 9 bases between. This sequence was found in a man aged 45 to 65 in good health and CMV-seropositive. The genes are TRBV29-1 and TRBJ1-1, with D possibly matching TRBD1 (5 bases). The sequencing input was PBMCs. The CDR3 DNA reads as TGCAGCGTTGAAGGGGGGGAAATGAACACTGAAGCTTTCTTT. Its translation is CSVEGGEMNTEAFF.